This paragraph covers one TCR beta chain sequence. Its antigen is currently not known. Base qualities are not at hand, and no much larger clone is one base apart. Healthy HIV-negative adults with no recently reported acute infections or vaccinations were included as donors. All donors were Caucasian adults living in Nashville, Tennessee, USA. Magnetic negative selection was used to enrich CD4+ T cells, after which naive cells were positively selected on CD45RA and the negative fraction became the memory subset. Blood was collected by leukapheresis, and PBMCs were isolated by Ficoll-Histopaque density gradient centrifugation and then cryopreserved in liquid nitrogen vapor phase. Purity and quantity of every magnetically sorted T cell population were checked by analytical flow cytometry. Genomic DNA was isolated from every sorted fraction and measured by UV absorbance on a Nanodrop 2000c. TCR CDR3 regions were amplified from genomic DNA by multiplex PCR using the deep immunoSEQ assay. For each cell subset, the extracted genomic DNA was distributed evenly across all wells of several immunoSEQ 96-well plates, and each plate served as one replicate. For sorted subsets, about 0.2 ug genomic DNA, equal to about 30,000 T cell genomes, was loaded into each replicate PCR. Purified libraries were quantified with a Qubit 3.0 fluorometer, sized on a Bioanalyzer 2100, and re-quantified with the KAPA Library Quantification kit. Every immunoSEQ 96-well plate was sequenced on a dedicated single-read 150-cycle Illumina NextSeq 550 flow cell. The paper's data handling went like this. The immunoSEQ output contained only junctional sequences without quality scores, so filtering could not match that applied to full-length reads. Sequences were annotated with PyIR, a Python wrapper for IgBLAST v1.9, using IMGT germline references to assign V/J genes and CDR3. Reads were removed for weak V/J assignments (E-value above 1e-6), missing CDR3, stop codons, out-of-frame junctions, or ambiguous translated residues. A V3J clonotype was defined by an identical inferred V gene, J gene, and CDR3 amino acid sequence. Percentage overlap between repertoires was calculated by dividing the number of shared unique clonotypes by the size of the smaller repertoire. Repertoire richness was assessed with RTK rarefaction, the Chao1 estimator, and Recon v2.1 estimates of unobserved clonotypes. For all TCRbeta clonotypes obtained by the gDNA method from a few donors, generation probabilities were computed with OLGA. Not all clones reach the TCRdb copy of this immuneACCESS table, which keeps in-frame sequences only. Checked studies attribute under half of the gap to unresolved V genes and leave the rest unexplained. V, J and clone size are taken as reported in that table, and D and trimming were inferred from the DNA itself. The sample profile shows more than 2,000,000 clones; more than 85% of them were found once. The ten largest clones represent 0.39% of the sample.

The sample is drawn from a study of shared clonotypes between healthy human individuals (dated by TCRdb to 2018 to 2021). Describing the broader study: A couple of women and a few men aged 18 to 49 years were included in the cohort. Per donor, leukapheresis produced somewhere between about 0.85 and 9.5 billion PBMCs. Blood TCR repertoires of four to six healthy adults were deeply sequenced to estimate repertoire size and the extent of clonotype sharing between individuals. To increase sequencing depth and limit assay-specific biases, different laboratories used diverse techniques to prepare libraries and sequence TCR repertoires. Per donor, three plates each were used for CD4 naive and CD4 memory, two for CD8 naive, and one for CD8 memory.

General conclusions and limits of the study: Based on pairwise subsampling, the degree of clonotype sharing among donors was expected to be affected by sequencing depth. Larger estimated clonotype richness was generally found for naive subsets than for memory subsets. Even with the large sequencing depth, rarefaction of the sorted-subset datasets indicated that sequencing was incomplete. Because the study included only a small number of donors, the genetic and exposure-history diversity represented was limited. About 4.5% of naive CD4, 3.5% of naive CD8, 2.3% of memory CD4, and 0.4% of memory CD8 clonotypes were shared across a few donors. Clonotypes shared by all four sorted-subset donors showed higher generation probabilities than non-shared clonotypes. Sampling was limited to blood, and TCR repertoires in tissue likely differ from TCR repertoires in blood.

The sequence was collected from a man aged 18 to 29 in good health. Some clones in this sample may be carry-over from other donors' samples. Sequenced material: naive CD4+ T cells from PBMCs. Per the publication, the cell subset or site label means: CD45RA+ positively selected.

The CDR3: CASSFRGDQNIQYF. In nucleotide form, the sequence is TGTGCCAGCAGTTTTCGGGGGGACCAAAACATTCAGTACTTC. In this chain, TRBV27 is recombined with TRBJ2-4, with 7 middle bases fitting TRBD2. The cysteine opens and the phenylalanine closes a CDR3 of 14 amino acids. Of all the DNA, just the CDR3 is kept, 42 bases in frame from base 1. The CDR1 and CDR2 encoded by the germline V gene (reference sequence) are MNHEY and SMNVEV. Here V drops 3 bases and J drops 5 bases, and the junction holds 4 bases not matched to any gene.